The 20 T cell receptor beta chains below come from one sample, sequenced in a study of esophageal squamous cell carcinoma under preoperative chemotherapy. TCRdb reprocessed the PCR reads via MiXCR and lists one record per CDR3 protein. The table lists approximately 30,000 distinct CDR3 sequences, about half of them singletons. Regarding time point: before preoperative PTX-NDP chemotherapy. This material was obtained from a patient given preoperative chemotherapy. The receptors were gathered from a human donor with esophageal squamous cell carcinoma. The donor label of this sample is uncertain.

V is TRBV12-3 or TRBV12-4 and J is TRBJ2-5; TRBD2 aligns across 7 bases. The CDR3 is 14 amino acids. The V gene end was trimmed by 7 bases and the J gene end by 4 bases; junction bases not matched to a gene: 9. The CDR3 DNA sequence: TGTGCCAGCACCCCTTGGGGGGGGAGAGAGACCCAGTACTTC. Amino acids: CASTPWGGRETQYF.

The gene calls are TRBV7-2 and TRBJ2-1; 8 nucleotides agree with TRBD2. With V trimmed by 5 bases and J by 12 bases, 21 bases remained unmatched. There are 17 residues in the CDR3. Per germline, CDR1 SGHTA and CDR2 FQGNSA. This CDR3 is CASSRTSGGCAQNTQFF. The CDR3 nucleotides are TGTGCCAGCAGCCGCACCTCGGGGGGGTGTGCCCAAAACACGCAGTTCTTC.

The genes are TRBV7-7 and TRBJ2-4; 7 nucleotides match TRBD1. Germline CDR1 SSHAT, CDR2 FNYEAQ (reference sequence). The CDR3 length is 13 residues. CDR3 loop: CARGLGATDIQYF. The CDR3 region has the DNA TGTGCTAGGGGGCTGGGAGCCACAGACATTCAGTACTTC. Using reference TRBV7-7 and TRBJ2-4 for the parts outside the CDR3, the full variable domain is GAGVSQSPRYKVTKRGQDVTLRCDPISSHATLYWYQQALGQGPEFLTYFNYEAQPDKSGLPSDRFSAERPEGSISTLTIQRTEQRDSAMYRCARGLGATDIQYFGAGTRLSVL.

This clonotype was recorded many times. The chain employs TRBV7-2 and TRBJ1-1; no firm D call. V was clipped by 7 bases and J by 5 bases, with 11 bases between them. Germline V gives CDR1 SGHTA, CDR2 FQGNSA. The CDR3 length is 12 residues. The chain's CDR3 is CASTQMGTEAFF. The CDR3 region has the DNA TGTGCCAGCACTCAAATGGGGACTGAAGCTTTCTTT.

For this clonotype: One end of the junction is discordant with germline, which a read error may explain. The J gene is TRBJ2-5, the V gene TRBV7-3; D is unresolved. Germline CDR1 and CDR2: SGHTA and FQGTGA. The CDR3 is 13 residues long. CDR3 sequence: CASSLLGTASRHF. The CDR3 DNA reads TGTGCCAGCAGCTTACTGGGTACAGCGTCCCGACACTTC.

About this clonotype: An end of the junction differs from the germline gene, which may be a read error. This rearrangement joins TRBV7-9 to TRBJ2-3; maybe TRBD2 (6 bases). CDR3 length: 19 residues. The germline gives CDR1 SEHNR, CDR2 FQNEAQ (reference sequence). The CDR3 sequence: CASSARRVTRRGAKDTQYF. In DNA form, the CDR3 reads TGTGCCAGCAGCGCCCGCCGCGTGACGAGGCGGGGTGCCAAAGATACTCAGTATTTC.

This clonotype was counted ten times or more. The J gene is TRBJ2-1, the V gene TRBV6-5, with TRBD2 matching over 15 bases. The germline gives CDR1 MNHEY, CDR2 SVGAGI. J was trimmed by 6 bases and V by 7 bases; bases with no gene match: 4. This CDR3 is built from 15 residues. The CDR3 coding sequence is TGTGCCAGCACCAGGACTAGCGGGAGGGGCAATGAGCAGTTCTTC. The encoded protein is CASTRTSGRGNEQFF.

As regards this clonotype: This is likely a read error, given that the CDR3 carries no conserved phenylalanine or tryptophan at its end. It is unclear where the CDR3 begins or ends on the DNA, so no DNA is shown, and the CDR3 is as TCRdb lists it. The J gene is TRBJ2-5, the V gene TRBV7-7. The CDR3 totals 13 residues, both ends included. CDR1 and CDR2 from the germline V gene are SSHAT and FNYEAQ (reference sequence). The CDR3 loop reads CASSLGWEETQHS.

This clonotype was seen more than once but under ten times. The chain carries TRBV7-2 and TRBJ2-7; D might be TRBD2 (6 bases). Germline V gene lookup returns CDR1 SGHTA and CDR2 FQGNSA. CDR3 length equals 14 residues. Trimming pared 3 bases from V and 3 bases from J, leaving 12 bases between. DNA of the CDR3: TGTGCCAGCAGCTTTAGACTAGACGACTACGAGCAGTACTTC. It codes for CASSFRLDDYEQYF.

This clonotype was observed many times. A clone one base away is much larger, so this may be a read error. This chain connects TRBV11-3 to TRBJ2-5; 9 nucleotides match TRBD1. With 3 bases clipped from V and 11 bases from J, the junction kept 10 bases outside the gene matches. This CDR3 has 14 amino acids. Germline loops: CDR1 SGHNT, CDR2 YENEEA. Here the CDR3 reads CASSLDRGYNEQYF. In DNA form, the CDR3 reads TGTGCCAGCAGCTTGGACAGGGGATACAATGAGCAGTACTTC. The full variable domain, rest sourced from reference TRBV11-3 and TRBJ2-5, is EAGVVQSPRYKIIEKKQPVAFWCNPISGHNTLYWYLQNLGQGPELLIRYENEEAVDDSQLPKDRFSAERLKGVDSTLKIQPAELGDSAVYLCASSLDRGYNEQYFGPGTRLLVL.

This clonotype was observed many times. The CDR3 region has the DNA TGTGCCAGCAGCCCTAGGGCTAGCGGGAGGTTGACCTACAATGAGCAGTTCTTC. It yields the protein CASSPRASGRLTYNEQFF. V and J are TRBV7-2 and TRBJ2-1; TRBD2 matches 11 bases. Germline assignment: CDR1 SGHTA and CDR2 FQGNSA. The CDR3 length is 18 residues. Germline trimming cut 5 bases from V and 2 bases from J; bases unmatched to any gene: 11. The entire variable domain, with the rest obtained from reference TRBV7-2 and TRBJ2-1, is as follows: GAGVSQSPSNKVTEKGKDVELRCDPISGHTALYWYRQSLGQGLEFLIYFQGNSAPDKSGLPSDRFSAERTGGSVSTLTIQRTQQEDSAVYLCASSPRASGRLTYNEQFFGPGTRLTVL.

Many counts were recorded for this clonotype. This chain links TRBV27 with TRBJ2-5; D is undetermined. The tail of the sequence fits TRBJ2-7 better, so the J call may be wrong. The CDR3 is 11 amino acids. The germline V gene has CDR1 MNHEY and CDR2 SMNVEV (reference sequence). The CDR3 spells CASSYSYEQYF. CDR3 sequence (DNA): TGTGCCAGCAGTTACAGCTACGAGCAGTACTTC.

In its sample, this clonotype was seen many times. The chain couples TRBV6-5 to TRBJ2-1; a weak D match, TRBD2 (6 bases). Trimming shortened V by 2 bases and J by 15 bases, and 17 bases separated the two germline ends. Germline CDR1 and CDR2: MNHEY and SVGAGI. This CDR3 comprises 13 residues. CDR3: CASSYDSAGGWFF. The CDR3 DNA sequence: TGTGCCAGCAGTTACGACTCAGCGGGCGGGTGGTTCTTC.

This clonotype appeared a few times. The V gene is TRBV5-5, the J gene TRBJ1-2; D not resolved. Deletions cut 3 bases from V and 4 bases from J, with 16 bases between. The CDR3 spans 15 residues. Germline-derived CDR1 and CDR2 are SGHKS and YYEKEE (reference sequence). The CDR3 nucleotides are TGTGCCAGCAGCTCCCTCTCGGTGGAAGGCTATGGCTACACCTTC. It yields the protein CASSSLSVEGYGYTF.

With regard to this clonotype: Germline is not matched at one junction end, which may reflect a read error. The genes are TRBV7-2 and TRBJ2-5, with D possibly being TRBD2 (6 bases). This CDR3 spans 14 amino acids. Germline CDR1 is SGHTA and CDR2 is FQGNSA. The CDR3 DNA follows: TGTGCCGGCAGCGCACGCGGGGCAGGAGAGACCCAGTACTTC. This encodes CAGSARGAGETQYF.

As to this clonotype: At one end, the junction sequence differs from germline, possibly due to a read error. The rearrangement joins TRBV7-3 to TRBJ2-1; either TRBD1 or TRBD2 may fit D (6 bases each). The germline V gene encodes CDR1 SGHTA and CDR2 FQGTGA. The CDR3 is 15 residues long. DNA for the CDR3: TGTGCCAGCAGGTTTGCACGTCCGGGGGCCTACGAGCAGTCCTTC. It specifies CASRFARPGAYEQSF.

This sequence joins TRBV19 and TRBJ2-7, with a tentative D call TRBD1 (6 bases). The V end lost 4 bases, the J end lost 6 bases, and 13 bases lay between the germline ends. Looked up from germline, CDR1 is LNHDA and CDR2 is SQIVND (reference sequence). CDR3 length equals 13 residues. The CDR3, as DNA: TGTGCCAGTAGTACCGGCAGGGGTTTCGAGCAGTACTTC. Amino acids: CASSTGRGFEQYF.

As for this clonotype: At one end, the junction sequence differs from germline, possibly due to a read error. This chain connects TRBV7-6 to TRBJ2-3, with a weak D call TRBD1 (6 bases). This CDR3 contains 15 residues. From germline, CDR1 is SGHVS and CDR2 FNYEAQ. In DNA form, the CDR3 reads TGTGGCGGCGGCTCAGGGGCCAGGGGCAAAGATACGCAGTATTTC. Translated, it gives CGGGSGARGKDTQYF.

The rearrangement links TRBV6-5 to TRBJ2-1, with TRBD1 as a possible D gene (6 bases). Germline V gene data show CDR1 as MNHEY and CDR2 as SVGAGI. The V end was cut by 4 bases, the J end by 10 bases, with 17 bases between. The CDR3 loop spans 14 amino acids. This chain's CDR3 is CASSSQGGYREQFF. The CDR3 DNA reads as TGTGCCAGCAGTTCACAAGGGGGTTATAGAGAGCAGTTCTTC.

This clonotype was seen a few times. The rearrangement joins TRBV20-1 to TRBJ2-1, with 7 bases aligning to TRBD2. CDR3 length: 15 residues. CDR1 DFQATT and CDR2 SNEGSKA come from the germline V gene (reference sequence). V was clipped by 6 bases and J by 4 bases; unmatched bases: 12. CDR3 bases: TGCAGTGCCAGCCCCGCGGGAGTCGGATACAATGAGCAGTTCTTC. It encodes CSASPAGVGYNEQFF.